Listed below are T cell receptor beta chains from one sample, sequenced in a study of tumor and adjacent non-tumor tissue in lung cancer. TCRdb reprocessed the multiplex PCR reads via MiXCR and lists one record per CDR3 protein. The sample lists around 210,000 distinct CDR3 sequences, roughly 70% occurring once. Material for sequencing was lung tumor tissue. These receptor sequences come from a man aged 60 to 75 with non-small cell lung cancer. The conserved cysteine and the conserved F or W are not part of the CDR3 here. The order of the fields is CDR3 protein, J gene, V gene, clone size, CDR3 length. Expanded clones are given a class, and other clones once, few, many or no size at all.

CDR3 protein: ASSLTQSLYGRNTEAF; J gene: TRBJ1-1; V gene: TRBV11-3; clone size: -; CDR3 length: 16
CDR3 protein: AGSLTSGASTDTQY; J gene: TRBJ2-3; V gene: TRBV5-6; clone size: -; CDR3 length: 14
CDR3 protein: ASSLGGISYEQY; J gene: TRBJ2-7; V gene: TRBV11-3; clone size: few; CDR3 length: 12
CDR3 protein: ASSAKTGGLGNTEAF; J gene: TRBJ1-1; V gene: TRBV11-3; clone size: -; CDR3 length: 15
CDR3 protein: ASSQAVGSLDPS; J gene: TRBJ2-7; V gene: TRBV4-3; clone size: -; CDR3 length: 12
CDR3 protein: ASSDGAKNIQY; J gene: TRBJ2-4; V gene: TRBV10-2; clone size: -; CDR3 length: 11
CDR3 protein: SARQGALTSYEQY; J gene: TRBJ2-7; V gene: TRBV20-1; clone size: many; CDR3 length: 13
CDR3 protein: AISLERGRSETQY; J gene: TRBJ2-5; V gene: TRBV11-3; clone size: -; CDR3 length: 13
CDR3 protein: ASRGQNYEQY; J gene: TRBJ2-7; V gene: TRBV11-1; clone size: many; CDR3 length: 10
CDR3 protein: ASTPSRWGTQADTQY; J gene: TRBJ2-3; V gene: TRBV19; clone size: -; CDR3 length: 15
CDR3 protein: ASSFAPGVQETQY; J gene: TRBJ2-5; V gene: TRBV5-1; clone size: -; CDR3 length: 13
CDR3 protein: ASSQVSLGTGILGTEAF; J gene: TRBJ1-1; V gene: TRBV4-2; clone size: many; CDR3 length: 17
CDR3 protein: ASSSTMTNGRTGELF; J gene: TRBJ2-2; V gene: TRBV5-6; clone size: -; CDR3 length: 15
CDR3 protein: AISLSTGGGGEIQY; J gene: TRBJ2-5; V gene: TRBV11-3; clone size: -; CDR3 length: 14
CDR3 protein: ASSSTDRVTNSPFH; J gene: TRBJ1-6; V gene: TRBV5-1; clone size: -; CDR3 length: 14
CDR3 protein: ASSQEYRAKNTQY; J gene: TRBJ2-4; V gene: TRBV4-3; clone size: -; CDR3 length: 13
CDR3 protein: ANSFSGGQPQH; J gene: TRBJ1-5; V gene: TRBV12-3/TRBV12-4; clone size: -; CDR3 length: 11
CDR3 protein: ARSSGPSSYNEQF; J gene: TRBJ2-1; V gene: TRBV18; clone size: -; CDR3 length: 13
CDR3 protein: SARGWTSGSEARYNEEF; J gene: TRBJ2-1; V gene: TRBV20-1; clone size: -; CDR3 length: 17
CDR3 protein: SARDQGRAEQY; J gene: TRBJ2-7; V gene: TRBV20-1; clone size: -; CDR3 length: 11
CDR3 protein: ASTLPHQGPQY; J gene: TRBJ2-3; V gene: TRBV6-6; clone size: many; CDR3 length: 11
CDR3 protein: ASRRGGGRANEQY; J gene: TRBJ2-7; V gene: TRBV11-3; clone size: many; CDR3 length: 13